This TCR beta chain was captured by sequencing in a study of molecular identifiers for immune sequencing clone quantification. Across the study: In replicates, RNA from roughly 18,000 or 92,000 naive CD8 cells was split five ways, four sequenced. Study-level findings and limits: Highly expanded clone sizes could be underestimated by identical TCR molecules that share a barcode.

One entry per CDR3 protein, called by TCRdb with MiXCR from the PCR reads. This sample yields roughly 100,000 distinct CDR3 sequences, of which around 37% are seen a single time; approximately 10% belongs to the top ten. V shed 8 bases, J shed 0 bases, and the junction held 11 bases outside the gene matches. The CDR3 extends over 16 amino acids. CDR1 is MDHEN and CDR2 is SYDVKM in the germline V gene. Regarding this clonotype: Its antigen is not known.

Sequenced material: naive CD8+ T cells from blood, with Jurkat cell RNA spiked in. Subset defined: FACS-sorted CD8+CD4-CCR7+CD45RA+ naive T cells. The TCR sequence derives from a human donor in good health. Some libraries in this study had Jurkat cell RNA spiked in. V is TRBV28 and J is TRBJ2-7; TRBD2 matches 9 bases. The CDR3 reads CASAAFSGSPSYEQYF. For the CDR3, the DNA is TGTGCCAGCGCAGCGTTTAGCGGGAGCCCCTCCTACGAGCAGTACTTC.